What follows describes a single T cell receptor (beta chain). The sample comes from a study of control samples from healthy donors and cancer patients. Germline CDR1 SGHDN, CDR2 FVKESK. The CDR3 loop spans 13 amino acids. With 3 bases removed from V and 8 bases from J, the gap between germline ends came to 13 bases. Libraries were prepared by immunoSEQ multiplex PCR; TCRdb keeps only in-frame clonotypes and omits some of them. The sample shows approximately 90,000 clones, more than 75% of them seen only once. Sequenced sample: blood. The TCR originated in a man under 40 in good health. The V call is TRBV14, the J call TRBJ1-2, with D possibly matching TRBD1 (5 bases). The CDR3 region has the DNA TGTGCCAGCAGCCACCAGGGTTTCGGAGGCTACACCTTC. This translates into CASSHQGFGGYTF.